Presented here are 14 T cell receptor beta chains from one specimen sequenced in a study of T cell repertoires in cytomegalovirus infection. In TCRdb, the reads were re-called with MiXCR into one record per CDR3 protein. The sample has 160,000 or so distinct CDR3 sequences; approximately 21% are singletons. The antigens for these receptors are not known. Sequences were derived from CD8+ T cells from cultured PBMCs, sampled from culture after CMV antigen stimulation. These TCRs come from a human donor in good health (CMV status not recorded). Some clones in this sample may be carry-over from other donors' samples.

This chain connects TRBV3-1 to TRBJ2-1; weak D call: TRBD2 (6 bases). Germline CDR1 and CDR2: LGHDT and YNNKEL (reference sequence). The CDR3 contains 16 residues. V was trimmed by 1 base and J by 1 base, leaving 11 bases between them. The CDR3 DNA reads as TGTGCCAGCAGCCAAGGGGGGGTTTTATCCTACAATGAGCAGTTCTTC. This encodes CASSQGGVLSYNEQFF.

The chain joins TRBV7-8 to TRBJ2-1; no reliable D call. The CDR3 is 14 amino acids. Trimming stripped 4 bases from V and 7 bases from J, with 14 bases between. Germline V CDR1 and CDR2: SGHVS, FQNEAQ. CDR3 residues: CASSSRLGANEQFF. The CDR3 bases are TGTGCCAGCAGCTCCCGGTTAGGCGCAAATGAGCAGTTCTTC.

This clonotype has more than one count but fewer than ten. The chain combines TRBV7-2 with TRBJ2-5; the match to TRBD2 covers 8 bases. Germline CDR1 reads SGHTA; CDR2 reads FQGNSA. Trimming at V came to 1 base and at J to 2 bases, leaving 3 bases not matched to a gene. This CDR3 is 15 amino acids long. CDR3 amino acids: CASSLGLAPQETQYF. The DNA of the CDR3 is TGTGCCAGCAGCTTAGGACTAGCGCCGCAAGAGACCCAGTACTTC.

The chain is built from TRBV4-2 and TRBJ2-1; D ambiguous. The CDR3 sequence is 12 residues long. Per germline, CDR1 LGHNA and CDR2 YNFKEQ. V gave up 0 bases and J gave up 8 bases, with 5 bases separating them. The CDR3 reads CASSQEQDEQFF. The CDR3 bases are TGTGCCAGCAGCCAAGAGCAGGATGAGCAGTTCTTC.

V gene TRBV20-1 combines with J gene TRBJ1-2, with no clear D. CDR3 size: 12 residues. Germline CDR1 and CDR2: DFQATT and SNEGSKA (reference sequence). V lost 6 bases, J lost 6 bases, and 14 bases lay in between. The CDR3 DNA is TGCAGTGCCCCTCGAGGGATAGATGGCTACACCTTC. Protein product: CSAPRGIDGYTF.

The chain couples TRBV29-1 to TRBJ2-2; possible D gene TRBD2, 6 bases. V lost 4 bases and J 6 bases, leaving 12 bases between the germline ends. The CDR3 length is 13 residues. Germline CDR1 and CDR2: SQVTM and ANQGSEA. CDR3 DNA sequence: TGCAGCGTTGGTGGGGGGTTCGCCGGGGAGCTGTTTTTT. Protein sequence: CSVGGGFAGELFF.

This clonotype was observed a few times. Written as DNA, the CDR3 is TGCGCCAGCAGCCAACCCGGGACACGAGAGACCCAGTACTTC. It encodes CASSQPGTRETQYF. This chain joins TRBV4-1 and TRBJ2-5; TRBD1 might be the D (6 bases). V lost 2 bases to trimming and J lost 4 bases, with 11 bases between them. Germline V gene sequence: CDR1 MGHRA, CDR2 YSYEKL. The CDR3 is made up of 14 amino acids.

The chain combines TRBV7-8 with TRBJ2-1; D not certain. The CDR3 contains 13 residues. V lost 5 bases and J 5 bases, leaving 10 bases between the germline ends. CDR1 and CDR2 from the germline V gene are SGHVS and FQNEAQ. CDR3 sequence: CASSPLAHNEQFF. CDR3 coding DNA: TGTGCCAGCAGCCCCTTGGCCCACAATGAGCAGTTCTTC.

V usage is TRBV7-6 and J usage is TRBJ2-5, with 8 bases identical to TRBD1. Germline V CDR1 and CDR2: SGHVS, FNYEAQ. V lost 4 bases, J lost 2 bases, and 12 bases stayed unmatched. This CDR3 region has 17 residues. This chain's CDR3 is CASSSVLRTGYQETQYF. The CDR3 DNA is TGTGCCAGCAGCTCCGTCCTTCGGACAGGGTATCAAGAGACCCAGTACTTC.

The chain links TRBV9 to TRBJ2-1, with TRBD1 matching over 10 bases. The CDR3 covers 17 residues. V lost 2 bases and J lost 4; bases outside the gene matches: 9. The V gene's germline CDR1 is SGDLS and CDR2 YYNGEE. DNA of the CDR3: TGTGCCAGCAGCGTGAGGGCGAGGGACAGGGGATACAATGAGCAGTTCTTC. Amino acids: CASSVRARDRGYNEQFF.

The chain recombines TRBV12-3 or TRBV12-4 with TRBJ2-3; the match to TRBD2 covers 11 bases. This CDR3 is built from 13 residues. V lost 8 bases to trimming and J lost 14 bases; unmatched junction nucleotides: 12. CDR3 sequence: CASGSGTSGDGYF. The CDR3 coding sequence is TGTGCCAGCGGATCAGGGACTAGCGGAGACGGGTATTTT.

This chain joins TRBV7-8 and TRBJ1-6; D is perhaps TRBD1 (5 bases). Germline V gene data show CDR1 as SGHVS and CDR2 as FQNEAQ. The CDR3 is 14 amino acids. Trimming left V 4 bases short and J 9 bases short, with 13 bases between. CDR3 coding DNA: TGTGCCAGCAGCTCCTTGGTTGGGGGTTCACCCCTCCACTTT. It specifies CASSSLVGGSPLHF. Full variable domain (remainder filled in from reference TRBV7-8 and TRBJ1-6): GAGVSQSPRYKVAKRGQDVALRCDPISGHVSLFWYQQALGQGPEFLTYFQNEAQLDKSGLPSDRFFAERPEGSVSTLKIQRTQQEDSAVYLCASSSLVGGSPLHFGNGTRLTVT.

The J gene is TRBJ2-1, the V gene TRBV6-6; D is unresolved. The CDR3 has 13 residues. The V and J ends lost 2 bases and 9 bases respectively, with 11 bases between them. Germline values: CDR1 MNHNY, CDR2 SVGAGI (reference sequence). CDR3 region: CASSYGRVGEQFF. In DNA, the CDR3 is TGTGCCAGCAGTTACGGCAGAGTCGGTGAGCAGTTCTTC.

The chain employs TRBV28 and TRBJ2-4; D gene uncertain. Germline CDR1 reads MDHEN; CDR2 reads SYDVKM. Between the trimmed V and J ends, which lost 4 bases and 0 bases, there was a span of 13 bases. The CDR3 has 16 residues. The CDR3 loop is CASSYQAILAKNIQYF. Here the CDR3 DNA reads TGTGCCAGCAGTTATCAAGCGATACTAGCCAAAAACATTCAGTACTTC.